This is a list of T cell receptor beta chains from one sample in a study of chemoradiotherapy in HPV16-positive cancers. Using immunoSEQ multiplex PCR, the repertoire was profiled, and TCRdb retains in-frame clones only, with some absent. Of roughly 13,000 clones in the sample, more than 70% were seen once. The source material was tumor tissue, sampled from a patient who underwent chemoradiotherapy. These TCRs come from a human donor with HPV-associated anogenital cancer. Both conserved end residues are part of each CDR3. A D gene is named only where the DNA matches it firmly. Clone size is stated in some rows and not others, as once, few, many or a class when expanded.

D gene	V gene	clone size	J gene	CDR3 DNA	CDR3 protein
-	TRBV4-3	-	TRBJ2-5	TGCGCCAGCAGCCAAGGGAGGCCAGGGATCCAAGAGACCCAGTACTTC	CASSQGRPGIQETQYF
-	TRBV14	-	TRBJ1-2	TGTGCCAGCAGCCAAGAACCGGCGAACTATGGCTACACCTTC	CASSQEPANYGYTF
-	TRBV30	-	TRBJ1-4	TGTGCCTGGAGTGTACGTACCGAGGGAAAACTGTTTTTT	CAWSVRTEGKLFF
-	TRBV28	-	TRBJ1-4	TGTGCCAGCAGTTCAACTAATGAAAAACTGTTTTTT	CASSSTNEKLFF
-	TRBV13	-	TRBJ2-7	TGTGCCAGCAGCTTATTGTCAGATTCCTACGAGCAGTACTTC	CASSLLSDSYEQYF
-	TRBV5-1	-	TRBJ1-2	TGCGCCAGCAGCTATGACGGAGACTATGGCTACACCTTC	CASSYDGDYGYTF
-	TRBV2	-	TRBJ2-1	TGTGCCAGCAGTGAAGGTAGACCTCCCAATGAGCAGTTCTTC	CASSEGRPPNEQFF
-	TRBV11-2	-	TRBJ2-7	TGTGCCAGCAGCTCAGACAGGTCTAAAGGGGAGCAGTACTTC	CASSSDRSKGEQYF
TRBD1	TRBV5-6	-	TRBJ1-2	TGTGCCAGCAGCTTGGCTGGGACAGGCGTACCTAACTATGGCTACACCTTC	CASSLAGTGVPNYGYTF
-	TRBV6-5	-	TRBJ2-5	TGTGCCAGCAGCCCTGGGGGGGCAGAGACCCAGTACTTC	CASSPGGAETQYF
-	TRBV5-6	-	TRBJ2-7	TGTGCCAGCAGCTTCCTGGGCAGGGCCTCCTACGAGCAGTACTTC	CASSFLGRASYEQYF
-	TRBV9	-	TRBJ1-3	TGTGCCAGCAGCGCCCACCGGGGACTGATCTCTGGAAACACCATATATTTT	CASSAHRGLISGNTIYF
-	TRBV10-2	-	TRBJ1-5	TGCGCCAGCAGTGATTCGCGGAGTCAGCCCCAGCATTTT	CASSDSRSQPQHF
-	TRBV4-1	-	TRBJ1-1	TGCGCCAGCAGCCAAGCTACGGGATCCAACACTGAAGCTTTCTTT	CASSQATGSNTEAFF
-	TRBV9	-	TRBJ2-5	TGTGCCAGCAGCGTACAGGGTGTGGAGACCCAGTACTTC	CASSVQGVETQYF
-	TRBV5-6	-	TRBJ2-6	TGTGCCAGCAGCTTGTCTGGGGCCAACGTCCTGACTTTC	CASSLSGANVLTF
-	TRBV14	-	TRBJ2-1	TGTGCCAGCAGCCAAGCGCGTTACAATGAGCAGTTCTTC	CASSQARYNEQFF
-	TRBV7-3	-	TRBJ2-2	TGTGCCAGCAGCTTCACCCCTACAGATCTAAACACCGGGGAGCTGTTTTTT	CASSFTPTDLNTGELFF
TRBD1	TRBV5-1	-	TRBJ1-1	TGCGCCAGCACCTTGGAACAGGGACAGGGGAACACTGAAGCTTTCTTT	CASTLEQGQGNTEAFF
-	TRBV5-1	-	TRBJ1-5	TGCGCCAGCAGCCCCGGACTTTATAGCAATCAGCCCCAGCATTTT	CASSPGLYSNQPQHF
-	TRBV30	-	TRBJ2-7	TGTGCCTGGAGTGTGTGGGACGGAAGCTCCTACGAGCAGTACTTC	CAWSVWDGSSYEQYF
-	TRBV21-1	few	TRBJ1-6	TGTGCCAGCAGCTATGGCTTTGACAGGTCCGAGAATGGATCACCCCTCCACTTT	CASSYGFDRSENGSPLHF
TRBD1	TRBV6-1	-	TRBJ1-5	TGTGCCAGCAGATACGGACAGGGGGCGGCTCAGCCCCAGCATTTT	CASRYGQGAAQPQHF
-	TRBV21-1	-	TRBJ2-5	TGTGCCAGCAGCAAAGGTCATGTAGGGTACAGGGGGAACGAGACCCAGTACTTC	CASSKGHVGYRGNETQYF
-	TRBV19	-	TRBJ2-1	TGTGCCAGTAGGATGGGGACTGGCTACAATGAGCAGTTCTTC	CASRMGTGYNEQFF
-	TRBV19	-	TRBJ1-3	TGTGCCAGTAATCACCTGAGGGGCACCGGCTCTGGAAACACCATATATTTT	CASNHLRGTGSGNTIYF
TRBD1	TRBV19	-	TRBJ1-1	TGTGCCAGTAGTATTCGGGACAGTTCTGTGAACACTGAAGCTTTCTTT	CASSIRDSSVNTEAFF
TRBD2	TRBV30	-	TRBJ2-1	TGTGCCTGGAACAAAGCGGGAGTCTATGAGCAGTTCTTC	CAWNKAGVYEQFF
-	TRBV15	once	TRBJ2-7	TGTGCCACCAGCCACGCCCGGTCAAATTGGGAGCAGTACTTC	CATSHARSNWEQYF
-	TRBV19	-	TRBJ1-3	TGTGCCAGTACTCCCGCCCACTCTGGAAACACCATATATTTT	CASTPAHSGNTIYF
TRBD2	TRBV9	-	TRBJ2-1	TGTGCCAGCAGCGTAGGCGGGAGGGATAGCGGGGTATACAATGAGCAGTTCTTC	CASSVGGRDSGVYNEQFF
-	TRBV5-1	-	TRBJ2-1	TGCGCCAGCACCCAGACTAGTCAAGCCTCCTACAATGAGCAGTTCTTC	CASTQTSQASYNEQFF
-	TRBV27	-	TRBJ1-5	TGTGCCAGCAGTTGGGGTGACGGATCGAATCAGCCCCAGCATTTT	CASSWGDGSNQPQHF
TRBD2	TRBV11-1	-	TRBJ2-1	TGTGCCAGCAGCTTAGAAGCGGGAGAAAACAATGAGCAGTTCTTC	CASSLEAGENNEQFF
TRBD1	TRBV10-3	-	TRBJ1-3	TGTGCCATCACCGGGGACAGGTTATTAGCCGGAAACACCATATATTTT	CAITGDRLLAGNTIYF
-	TRBV7-2	-	TRBJ1-2	TGTGCCAGCAGCTTAGGCGACAGCTACACCTTC	CASSLGDSYTF
TRBD2	TRBV5-1	-	TRBJ2-7	TGCGCCAGCAGCTTGGGGGAGGGCCGAGAGCAGTACTTC	CASSLGEGREQYF
-	TRBV18	-	TRBJ1-1	TGTGCCAGCTCGGGGGCGGCCACTCCCAACACTGAAGCTTTCTTT	CASSGAATPNTEAFF
-	TRBV28	-	TRBJ1-1	TGTGCCAGCAGCCACGGCCGGCAGGGAAGGAAAGGAAACACTGAAGCTTTCTTT	CASSHGRQGRKGNTEAFF
TRBD2	TRBV5-1	-	TRBJ2-7	TGCGCCAGCAGCAGTACTAGCGAAAATGGGGTCTACGAGCAGTACTTC	CASSSTSENGVYEQYF
TRBD1	TRBV2	once	TRBJ2-2	TGTGCCAGCAGAGGGGGCGAGTTCGGGGAGCTGTTTTTT	CASRGGEFGELFF
-	TRBV7-2	-	TRBJ2-1	TGTGCCAGCAGCTTAGGATTTTCGGGGCAGTTCTTC	CASSLGFSGQFF
-	TRBV4-2	-	TRBJ2-7	TGTGCCAGCAGCCAAGAACTCAACTCCTACGAGCAGTACTTC	CASSQELNSYEQYF
TRBD1	TRBV5-1	-	TRBJ1-2	TGCGCCAGCGGGGACAGGCGAGGCTATGGCTACACCTTC	CASGDRRGYGYTF
-	TRBV30	-	TRBJ1-1	TGTGCCTGGAGTGAGGGGAGAACTGAAGCTTTCTTT	CAWSEGRTEAFF
-	TRBV18	-	TRBJ1-1	TGTGCCAGCTCACCCAACGGACAGACCGAAGCTTTCTTT	CASSPNGQTEAFF
-	TRBV15	few	TRBJ2-1	TGTGCCACCAGCAGAGAAGGTCAGGGGCCCTACAATGAGCAGTTCTTC	CATSREGQGPYNEQFF
TRBD2	TRBV5-4	-	TRBJ2-7	TGTGCCAGCAGCCCAGCACTAGCGGGGTCCTACGAGCAGTACTTC	CASSPALAGSYEQYF
-	TRBV4-1	-	TRBJ1-4	TGCGCCAGTAGGGACACACCGCATCCTAATGAAAAACTGTTTTTT	CASRDTPHPNEKLFF
TRBD2	TRBV11-2	-	TRBJ2-7	TGTGCCAGCAGCCCTCTAGCGGGAGCGGCCTACGAGCAGTACTTC	CASSPLAGAAYEQYF
TRBD1	TRBV11-3	-	TRBJ2-7	TGTGCCAGCAGCTCCGGGACAGGGGCCTACGAGCAGTACTTC	CASSSGTGAYEQYF